The clone carrying this T cell receptor (beta chain) was seen just once. The target antigen is unknown. The data originate from a study of lymphopenia after photon versus proton radiotherapy. V shed 4 bases, J shed 4 bases, and the junction held 2 bases outside the gene matches. The CDR3 is 14 amino acids. Germline-derived CDR1 and CDR2 are SGHTA and FQGTGA. This table comes from immunoSEQ multiplex PCR, and its TCRdb copy is limited to in-frame clones, with some not included. The table has tens of thousands of clones, approximately 91% seen once; the top ten hold about 3%. Study outcomes and limitations: Photon-treated patients lost naive T cells and TCR diversity; proton-treated stayed stable.

The V gene is TRBV7-3, the J gene TRBJ2-2; TRBD2 aligns across 8 bases. This clonotype was obtained from a woman in her seventies with pancreatic cancer. This specimen consisted of peripheral blood, obtained from a patient treated with photon-based radiotherapy. This chain's CDR3 is CASSSGTSTGELFF. Here the CDR3 DNA reads TGTGCCAGCAGCTCCGGGACTAGCACCGGGGAGCTGTTTTTT.